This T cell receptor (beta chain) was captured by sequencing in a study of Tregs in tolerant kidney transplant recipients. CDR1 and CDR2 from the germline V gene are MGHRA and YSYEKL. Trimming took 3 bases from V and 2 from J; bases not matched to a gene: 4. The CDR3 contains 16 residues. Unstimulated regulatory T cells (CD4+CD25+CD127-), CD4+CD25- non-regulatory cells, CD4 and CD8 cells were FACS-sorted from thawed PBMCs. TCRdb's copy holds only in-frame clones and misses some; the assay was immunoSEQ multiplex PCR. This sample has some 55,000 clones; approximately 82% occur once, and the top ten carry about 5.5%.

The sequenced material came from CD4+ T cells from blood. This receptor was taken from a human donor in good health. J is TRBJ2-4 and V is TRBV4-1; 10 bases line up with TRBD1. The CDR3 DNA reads TGCGCCAGCAGCCAGGCGGGACAGGGGTCCAAAAACATTCAGTACTTC. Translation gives CASSQAGQGSKNIQYF.